Shown below are 31 T cell receptor beta chains from a single sample sequenced in a study of human T cells and chemical hapten exposure. TCRdb called the RACE reads again in MiXCR, with one record for every CDR3 protein. The repertoire has 300,000 to 400,000 distinct CDR3 sequences, around 5.5% of them found once; the top ten carry just over 2.5%. The time point was: pre-sensitization, week 0. Treatment defined: therapeutic diphenylcyclopropenone sensitization with weekly scalp DPC. Sequences were derived from whole blood, sampled in connection with sensitization to the hapten diphenylcyclopropenone (DPC). The receptors here all came from a woman aged 45-65 years with alopecia areata. Some clones in this sample may be carry-over from other donors' samples.

This chain connects TRBV19 to TRBJ2-5; 8 bases match TRBD1. CDR3 size: 14 residues. CDR1 LNHDA and CDR2 SQIVND come from the germline V gene (reference sequence). V lost 7 bases to trimming and J lost 6 bases; unmatched junction nucleotides: 10. In DNA form, the CDR3 reads TGTGCCAGTACCACATCACACAGGGGGAAGACCCAGTACTTC. This sequence encodes CASTTSHRGKTQYF.

In its sample, this clonotype was seen a few times. The J gene is TRBJ1-4, the V gene TRBV28; D is unclear. Deletions cut 4 bases from V and 8 bases from J, with 11 bases between. Looked up from germline, CDR1 is MDHEN and CDR2 is SYDVKM. The CDR3 totals 13 residues. Here the CDR3 DNA reads TGTGCCAGCAGTTATCAGAAAAGCGAAAAACTGTTTTTT. Protein sequence: CASSYQKSEKLFF.

CDR3 nucleotides: TGCAGTGCTAGTTGGAGGGAAGGCTATGGCTACACCTTC. Protein sequence: CSASWREGYGYTF. The rearrangement uses TRBV20-1 and TRBJ1-2, with no clear D. The CDR3 loop spans 13 amino acids. Trimming removed 3 bases at V and 4 bases at J, with 12 bases between. Germline-derived CDR1 and CDR2 are DFQATT and SNEGSKA (reference sequence).

This clonotype was counted at least ten times. This chain links TRBV28 with TRBJ2-7; TRBD1 might be the D (6 bases). CDR3 length equals 14 residues. V was shortened by 2 bases and J by 4 bases, with 12 bases between the two germline ends. CDR1 and CDR2 (germline): MDHEN, SYDVKM. The CDR3 loop reads CASSLMAGAYEQYF. CDR3 DNA: TGTGCCAGCAGTTTAATGGCAGGGGCGTACGAGCAGTACTTC.

In its sample, this clonotype was seen many times. The rearrangement joins TRBV5-4 to TRBJ2-6; D remains ambiguous. CDR1 and CDR2 from the germline V gene are SGHNT and YYREEE (reference sequence). Trimming removed 6 bases from V and 10 bases from J, with 14 bases in between. This CDR3 comprises 13 residues. The CDR3 loop reads CASNVKDENVLTF. CDR3 DNA sequence: TGTGCCAGCAACGTGAAGGACGAAAACGTCCTGACTTTC. Full variable domain (missing parts from reference TRBV5-4 and TRBJ2-6): ETGVTQSPTHLIKTRGQQVTLRCSSQSGHNTVSWYQQALGQGPQFIFQYYREEENGRGNFPPRFSGLQFPNYSSELNVNALELDDSALYLCASNVKDENVLTFGAGSRLTVL.

CDR3 region: CASSLVGGRASYEQYF. CDR3 nucleotide sequence: TGCGCCAGCAGCTTGGTCGGCGGGAGGGCCTCCTACGAGCAGTACTTC. The chain combines TRBV5-1 with TRBJ2-7; 9 bases line up with TRBD2. In germline, CDR1 is SGHRS, CDR2 YFSETQ. This CDR3 has 16 residues. After removal of 0 bases from V and 0 bases from J, the junction contained 4 bases not matched to a gene.

This clonotype was recorded a few times. The genes are TRBV5-6 and TRBJ2-7; D remains ambiguous. In germline, CDR1 is SGHDT, CDR2 YYEEEE. V lost 0 bases to trimming and J lost 6 bases, with 10 bases between them. The CDR3 extends over 13 amino acids. The CDR3 DNA reads TGTGCCAGCAGCTTGGGGCCAGCCCTCGAGCAGTACTTC. This translates into CASSLGPALEQYF.

This clonotype came up many times. The CDR3 bases are TGTGCCAGCAGCCCGAATTCAGATACGCAGTATTTT. Translating gives CASSPNSDTQYF. The rearrangement uses TRBV9 and TRBJ2-3, with D uncertain. Per germline, CDR1 SGDLS and CDR2 YYNGEE. Trimming stripped 4 bases from V and 4 bases from J, with 7 bases between. This CDR3 has 12 residues. The full variable domain, in which reference TRBV9 and TRBJ2-3 provide the parts outside the CDR3, is DSGVTQTPKHLITATGQRVTLRCSPRSGDLSVYWYQQSLDQGLQFLIQYYNGEERAKGNILERFSAQQFPDLHSELNLSSLELGDSALYFCASSPNSDTQYFGPGTRLTVL.

To note about this clonotype: At one end the junction does not follow the germline gene, possibly because of a read error. This sequence joins TRBV7-9 and TRBJ1-6, with a tentative D call TRBD1 (6 bases). This CDR3 is 13 amino acids long. Germline-derived CDR1 and CDR2 are SEHNR and FQNEAQ (reference sequence). CDR3 residues: CVSSLGGNSPLHF. The CDR3 nucleotides are TGTGTCAGCAGCTTGGGGGGCAATTCACCCCTCCACTTT.

There are a few counts of this clonotype. This chain joins TRBV7-9 and TRBJ2-2; D unresolved. This CDR3 is 14 amino acids long. V was pared by 0 bases and J by 4 bases, with 6 bases between. Germline lookup yields CDR1 SEHNR and CDR2 FQNEAQ (reference sequence). This CDR3 is CASSLAAVTGELFF. The CDR3 DNA follows: TGTGCCAGCAGCTTAGCGGCGGTCACCGGGGAGCTGTTTTTT. The complete variable domain, with remaining parts taken from reference TRBV7-9 and TRBJ2-2, reads DTGVSQNPRHKITKRGQNVTFRCDPISEHNRLYWYRQTLGQGPEFLTYFQNEAQLEKSRLLSDRFSAERPKGSFSTLEIQRTEQGDSAMYLCASSLAAVTGELFFGEGSRLTVL.

This clonotype was seen repeatedly, ten times or more. This chain links TRBV9 with TRBJ1-6; 7 bases agree with TRBD1. V lost 1 base to trimming and J lost 16 bases; unmatched junction nucleotides: 11. The germline CDR1 and CDR2 sequences are SGDLS and YYNGEE. The CDR3 covers 14 residues. The CDR3 DNA follows: TGTGCCAGCAGCGTATCAGGGACAGAAGGCCCTCTCCACTTT. Translated: CASSVSGTEGPLHF.

The genes are TRBV10-3 and TRBJ2-7; 8 bases agree with TRBD1. Unmatched junction bases numbered 5, after V lost 4 bases and J lost 3 bases. The CDR3 length is 14 residues. CDR1 is ENHRY and CDR2 is SYGVKD in the germline V gene. The CDR3 loop reads CAISGGTGNYEQYF. In DNA, the CDR3 is TGTGCCATCAGTGGTGGGACAGGCAACTACGAGCAGTACTTC.

This clonotype was seen ten or more times. The chain employs TRBV7-6 and TRBJ1-1; D might be TRBD1 (5 bases). The CDR3 spans 14 residues. V was trimmed by 2 bases and J by 2 bases, leaving 9 bases between them. CDR1 and CDR2 from the germline V gene are SGHVS and FNYEAQ. The DNA of the CDR3 is TGTGCCAGCAGCTTATTGGGGCTAAACACTGAAGCTTTCTTT. Amino acids: CASSLLGLNTEAFF.

This clonotype was picked up a small number of times. V gene TRBV9 combines with J gene TRBJ2-3, with D perhaps TRBD2 (7 bases). Germline V gene lookup returns CDR1 SGDLS and CDR2 YYNGEE. The CDR3 is 16 residues long. V lost 0 bases and J lost 4, with 15 bases in between. The CDR3: CASSVELRGPPDTQYF. The DNA for the CDR3 is TGTGCCAGCAGCGTAGAACTGCGGGGGCCACCAGATACGCAGTATTTT.

This clonotype was seen repeatedly, ten times or more. The rearrangement joins TRBV7-6 to TRBJ2-7, with 7 nucleotides matching TRBD2. Germline loops: CDR1 SGHVS, CDR2 FNYEAQ. Trimming took 5 bases from V and 2 from J; bases not matched to a gene: 6. The CDR3 loop spans 14 amino acids. The CDR3 region is CASSLERGPYEQYF. The CDR3 bases are TGTGCCAGCAGCCTCGAGCGGGGACCCTACGAGCAGTACTTC.

This clonotype was found a few times. The genes are TRBV12-5 and TRBJ1-1; D remains unclear. The V gene lost 2 bases and the J gene lost 6 bases, with 10 bases spanning the gap. This CDR3 is 13 amino acids long. Germline-derived CDR1 and CDR2 are LGHNT and FRNRAP. The CDR3 here is CASGLSGSSEAFF. The CDR3 nucleotides read TGTGCTAGTGGTTTGTCGGGTTCCTCTGAAGCTTTCTTT. Full variable domain (remainder filled in from reference TRBV12-5 and TRBJ1-1): DARVTQTPRHKVTEMGQEVTMRCQPILGHNTVFWYRQTMMQGLELLAYFRNRAPLDDSGMPKDRFSAEMPDATLATLKIQPSEPRDSAVYFCASGLSGSSEAFFGQGTRLTVV.

This clonotype was seen repeatedly, ten times or more. The chain joins TRBV5-6 to TRBJ2-5; 11 bases map to TRBD1. The germline gives CDR1 SGHDT, CDR2 YYEEEE. With V trimmed by 7 bases and J by 5 bases, 7 bases remained unmatched. CDR3 length: 14 amino acids. The CDR3 sequence: CASEDRGRFETQYF. Here the CDR3 DNA reads TGTGCCAGCGAGGACAGGGGGCGGTTTGAGACCCAGTACTTC. Combining the CDR3 with reference TRBV5-6 and TRBJ2-5 gives the whole variable domain DAGVTQSPTHLIKTRGQQVTLRCSPKSGHDTVSWYQQALGQGPQFIFQYYEEEERQRGNFPDRFSGHQFPNYSSELNVNALLLGDSALYLCASEDRGRFETQYFGPGTRLLVL.

This clonotype has a count of ten or more. J is TRBJ2-3 and V is TRBV27; 8 bases are shared with TRBD2. Looked up from germline, CDR1 is MNHEY and CDR2 is SMNVEV (reference sequence). The CDR3 loop spans 15 amino acids. Trimming removed 1 base from V and 4 bases from J; junction bases left unmatched: 4. CDR3 loop: CASSLYGRGADTQYF. The CDR3 DNA sequence: TGTGCCAGCAGTTTATACGGGAGGGGGGCAGATACGCAGTATTTT.

The chain carries TRBV19 and TRBJ2-2; possible D gene TRBD1, 6 bases. Germline assignment: CDR1 LNHDA and CDR2 SQIVND (reference sequence). With 6 bases removed from V and 5 bases from J, the gap between germline ends came to 16 bases. This CDR3 comprises 15 residues. The CDR3 nucleotides read TGTGCCAGTAGAACCGGGACAAGGGGAACCGGGGAGCTGTTTTTT. Its translation: CASRTGTRGTGELFF.

In its sample, this clonotype was seen many times. The chain combines TRBV3-1 with TRBJ1-3; tentatively, D is TRBD1 (5 bases). Trimming took 9 bases from V and 0 from J, leaving 9 bases between them. Germline assignment: CDR1 LGHDT and CDR2 YNNKEL (reference sequence). This CDR3 spans 13 amino acids. CDR3: CASSQGSGNTIYF. The CDR3 nucleotides read TGTGCCAGTTCTCAGGGCTCTGGAAACACCATATATTTT.

The sample holds a few counts of this clonotype. One junction end does not reproduce the germline sequence, and a read error may be involved. The chain joins TRBV12-3 or TRBV12-4 to TRBJ1-3; D is unclear. The CDR3 loop spans 12 amino acids. This chain's CDR3 is CASGFGGNTIYF. Written as DNA, the CDR3 is TGTGCCAGCGGTTTCGGTGGAAACACCATATATTTT.

V is TRBV11-3 and J is TRBJ1-5, with D hard to call. V was cut by 1 base and J by 6 bases, with 22 bases left in between. This CDR3 is 18 amino acids long. Per the germline V gene, CDR1 is SGHNT and CDR2 is YENEEA. The CDR3: CASSLGIHKDVHSQPQHF. Written as DNA, the CDR3 is TGTGCCAGCAGCTTAGGAATTCACAAGGACGTCCATAGTCAGCCCCAGCATTTT.

V is TRBV4-1 and J is TRBJ2-2; a weak D match, TRBD2 (6 bases). CDR3 size: 15 residues. Germline V gene data show CDR1 as MGHRA and CDR2 as YSYEKL. Trimming pared 2 bases from V and 9 bases from J, leaving 16 bases between. In DNA, the CDR3 is TGCGCCAGCAGCCAAACCACTAGCCGGCATTGGGAGCTGTTTTTT. Protein sequence: CASSQTTSRHWELFF.

This clonotype was seen ten or more times. The chain combines TRBV11-1 with TRBJ1-4, with D hard to call. V was cut by 5 bases and J by 8 bases, with 12 bases left in between. Germline V gene lookup returns CDR1 SGHAT and CDR2 FQDESV (reference sequence). The CDR3 loop spans 13 amino acids. The CDR3 sequence: CASSPGLNEKLFF. CDR3 sequence (DNA): TGTGCCAGCAGCCCAGGATTGAACGAAAAACTGTTTTTT.

This clonotype was seen ten or more times. This chain uses TRBV12-3 or TRBV12-4 with TRBJ1-5, with TRBD1 identical over 8 bases. The V segment lost 6 bases and the J segment 5 bases; nucleotides outside the gene matches: 6. The CDR3 length is 14 residues. The CDR3 loop reads CASSPDRGYQPQHF. The CDR3 DNA sequence: TGTGCCAGCAGCCCCGACAGGGGTTATCAGCCCCAGCATTTT.

This clonotype was detected a few times. V and J are TRBV27 and TRBJ1-1; D unclear. CDR1 is MNHEY, CDR2 SMNVEV, per germline (reference sequence). The CDR3 contains 12 residues. V gave up 6 bases and J gave up 5 bases, with 10 bases separating them. The CDR3: CASRESGTEAFF. Here the CDR3 DNA reads TGTGCCAGCAGGGAATCAGGAACTGAAGCTTTCTTT.

The chain recombines TRBV12-3 or TRBV12-4 with TRBJ1-5, with a weak D call TRBD1 (5 bases). This CDR3 region has 15 residues. With 5 bases removed from V and 7 bases from J, the gap between germline ends came to 18 bases. Here the CDR3 reads CASSKGAAAGQPQHF. The CDR3 nucleotides are TGTGCCAGCAGTAAAGGGGCGGCTGCCGGACAGCCCCAGCATTTT.

This clonotype has just a few counts. This sequence joins TRBV7-8 and TRBJ1-3; D unclear. The CDR3 runs 14 residues. The ends were cut back, 1 base at V and 4 bases at J, with 8 bases in the middle. Germline CDR1 and CDR2: SGHVS and FQNEAQ. The chain's CDR3 is CASSLGGEGNTIYF. The CDR3 nucleotides are TGTGCCAGCAGCTTAGGTGGGGAGGGAAACACCATATATTTT. Together with reference TRBV7-8 and TRBJ1-3, the CDR3 gives the full variable domain: GAGVSQSPRYKVAKRGQDVALRCDPISGHVSLFWYQQALGQGPEFLTYFQNEAQLDKSGLPSDRFFAERPEGSVSTLKIQRTQQEDSAVYLCASSLGGEGNTIYFGEGSWLTVV.

This clonotype was recorded at least ten times. Written as DNA, the CDR3 is TGTGCCAGCAGTTTTCAGAGTCTCTCTGGGGCCAACGTCCTGACTTTC. It codes for CASSFQSLSGANVLTF. The V call is TRBV12-3 or TRBV12-4, the J call TRBJ2-6; D remains unclear. Trimming cost V 3 bases and J 0 bases, with 9 bases left between them. The CDR3 has 16 residues.

The chain has TRBV20-1 and TRBJ1-3; D is possibly TRBD1 (5 bases). The CDR3 loop spans 13 amino acids. V was pared by 1 base and J by 4 bases, with 8 bases between. The V gene's germline CDR1 is DFQATT and CDR2 SNEGSKA (reference sequence). The CDR3 DNA reads TGCAGTGCTAGAGGACAGCGGGGAAACACCATATATTTT. It specifies CSARGQRGNTIYF.

This clonotype was detected ten times or more. V and J are TRBV7-3 and TRBJ2-7; tentative D call: TRBD2 (5 bases). With 2 bases removed from V and 5 bases from J, the gap between germline ends came to 13 bases. Germline CDR1 reads SGHTA; CDR2 reads FQGTGA. The CDR3 is made up of 14 amino acids. CDR3 amino acids: CASSLLGSGDEQYF. The CDR3 DNA reads TGTGCCAGCAGCTTACTGGGATCCGGGGACGAGCAGTACTTC.